This T cell receptor (beta chain) was documented in a study of tumor-infiltrating lymphocytes in primary liver carcinoma (dated by TCRdb to between 2016 and 2019). For the wider study: Between late 2015 and March 2016, a handful of patients in China with histopathologically diagnosed primary liver carcinoma had surgical resection. Hepatocellular carcinoma (four) or combined HCC and intrahepatic cholangiocarcinoma (one) was present in the five patients, who were three men and two women aged 30 to 69 years. Across five regions of each liver tumor, along with adjacent normal tissue and blood, the study brought together TCRbeta repertoire sequencing, expression microarrays and whole-exome sequencing. High reproducibility was observed for the technical replicate repertoires, with mean shared-clone rates about 0.92 and correlation coefficients above 0.95. Roughly 3.5 to 7.5 million productive TCRbeta reads were obtained per sample, and no significant difference in read depth was found between tissue types. The five patients had tumors of stage T1-T3 N0M0, with maximum diameters ranging from 4.2 to 10 cm. A total of around 35 specimens from 5 patients went through TCRbeta repertoire sequencing, namely 25 tumor regions, 5 adjacent noncancerous liver tissues and 5 peripheral blood samples.

V and J are truncated by 0 bases and 6 bases respectively, leaving an intervening sequence of 12 bases. The CDR3 is 15 residues long, ends included. The sequence is cut down to CDR3 DNA, 45 bases in frame from base 1. The germline V gene sets CDR1 to MNHEY and CDR2 to SVGAGI. Beyond this particular receptor, the publication reports: Pairs of tumor regions showed greater repertoire overlap (mean around 36%) than tumor-adjacent pairs (roughly 17%) or tumor-blood pairs (approximately 15%), which is consistent with antigen-driven expansion. The study included only five patients, and the authors note findings should be validated in a larger study. Only the TCR beta chain was sequenced, so true repertoire diversity is likely underestimated because unpaired alpha chains were not captured. The top 250 clones accounted for a significantly greater share of the repertoire in tumors than in blood (p = 0.039). Bulk unsorted samples precluded comparing CD4+ and CD8+ T cell repertoires.

Worth noting for this clonotype: The antigen it recognizes is unknown. With a much larger clone just one base away, this may be a read error. No conserved phenylalanine or tryptophan is present at the end of the CDR3, so a read error is the likely explanation.

Starting from approximately 460 ng total RNA, TCRbeta-specific cDNA was produced by reverse transcription with a constant-region primer and ProtoScript II reverse transcriptase. TCRbeta libraries were built with three nested multiplex PCR rounds, a slightly modified ARM-PCR procedure. Multiplex TRBV1-TRBV30 forward primers and a Cbeta reverse primer were used in the first two PCR rounds, each of which was run for roughly 9 cycles. Sample barcodes and Illumina adapters were attached in a final 25-cycle PCR using Deep VentR polymerase. Before sequencing, amplicons of 200-500 bp were purified from gel using a QIAquick gel extraction kit. The TCRbeta amplicons were sequenced with 250-bp paired-end reads on an Illumina HiSeq 2500. The authors' pipeline ran thus. Trimmomatic v0.33 was used to quality-trim the reads, and FLASH v1.2.11 was used to merge paired reads so that full CDR3 sequences could be recovered. V, D and J germline segments were assigned to the rearranged TCRbeta sequences using MiGEC v1.2.1b. Clonotype statistics and Shannon-Wiener diversity indices were calculated with VDJtools v1.0.0. To cut down on sampling bias, every analysis after diversity analysis relied on just the 250 most abundant clonotypes from each sample. The public reads were quality trimmed at Q25 with fastp and then assembled into clones with MiXCR by TCRdb, keeping productive beta chains. Rows matching on CDR3 protein sequence are summarized as one entry with the most common DNA and genes. The V and J calls, along with clone size, are taken from TCRdb and not from the paper's own processing. Counted in this sample were 320,000 or so distinct CDR3 sequences; around three fifths of them appeared once. The top ten hold roughly 9% of the sample.

Blood RNA was extracted from unsorted whole blood with TRIzol reagent; germline DNA came from the DNeasy Blood & Tissue kit. Chronic HBV infection was present in the patients, and the patients were treatment-naive at sampling. Approximately 4 milliliters of peripheral blood were collected into K2EDTA tubes before surgery. The clonotype comes from a middle-aged man with primary liver carcinoma and hepatitis B virus infection. Material for sequencing was peripheral blood. The chain joins TRBV6-5 to TRBJ2-1, with the D gene too uncertain to name. The nucleotide sequence is given as TGTGCCAGCAGTTACTCCCCACAGCGAGCCAATGAGCAGTTCTCC. Its coded protein is CASSYSPQRANEQFS.